This TCR beta chain was sequenced for a study of shared clonotypes between healthy human individuals. How the authors handled the data: ImmunoSEQ supplied junction-only sequences lacking quality scores, so filtering was different. Data came from immunoSEQ multiplex PCR; TCRdb stores just in-frame clones and leaves some out. The V and J calls and clone size were taken over from that table, and D and trimming were inferred from the DNA. The repertoire has around 1.9 million clones, 93% of them found once; the top ten carry about 1.6%. Naive CD8 cells were CD45RO-negative, positively selected for CCR7, excluding terminally differentiated effector memory CD45RA+ cells. From germline, CDR1 is MNHNS and CDR2 SASEGT. V lost 7 bases and J lost 3, with 13 bases in between. The CDR3 runs 14 residues.

The sequenced material came from naive CD8+ T cells from PBMCs. The chain is built from TRBV6-1 and TRBJ1-5; D uncertain. The clonotype was recovered from a man aged 18 to 30 in good health. Some clones in this sample may be carry-over from other donors' samples. As DNA, the CDR3 is TGTGCCAGCACCAAGACCGTCCTCAATCAGCCCCAGCATTTT. Translation gives CASTKTVLNQPQHF.